Sequencing of this T cell receptor (beta chain) was carried out in a study of blood T cell repertoires in COVID-19. This clone was detected only a few times. Other DNA sequences in the same sample also yield this CDR3. Sequencing was performed with immunoSEQ multiplex PCR; in TCRdb, only in-frame clones are kept and a portion is missing. The table records tens of thousands of clones, 79% of them present only once. CDR3 size: 12 residues. Trimming stripped 6 bases from V and 7 bases from J, with 12 bases between. From germline, CDR1 is LNHDA and CDR2 SQIVND (reference sequence). The chain couples TRBV19 to TRBJ1-2; D call uncertain. Sequencing used peripheral blood. The sequence came from a human donor in a cohort sampled during active COVID-19. CDR3 region: CASREGAGGYTF. In DNA form, the CDR3 reads TGTGCCAGTAGGGAGGGTGCTGGTGGCTACACCTTC.